This T cell receptor (beta chain) came from a study of T cells in women clearing cervical HPV infection. About the research overall: Case blood was drawn a median approximately 150 days after lesion detection. Findings and caveats of the study: Repertoire richness, not evenness, was significantly elevated in CIN3+ cases versus controls.

CDR1 and CDR2 (germline): SGHDT, YYEEEE. CDR3 length equals 14 residues. V lost 4 bases, J lost 3 bases, and 5 bases stayed unmatched. Of note for this clone: Its matching antigen is unknown. From the germline J gene comes the end of the CDR3, since the read stops 3 residues before it.

Assay used: immunoSEQ multiplex PCR; TCRdb lists only in-frame clones, some missing. The sample table sets out roughly 34,000 clones. The chain uses TRBV5-6 and TRBJ2-7, with 9 positions matching TRBD1. This sequence originates from a woman aged 18 to 75 with a cervical HPV16 infection that either progressed to CIN3+ or cleared (not recorded which). The sequenced material came from blood buffy coat. The sequenced part of the CDR3 DNA is TGTGCCAGCAGCCCGGGACAGGGCTACTACGAG. Protein product: CASSPGQGYYE. The entire CDR3 sequence reads CASSPGQGYYEQYF.